The 24 T cell receptor beta chains below all came from one sample that was sequenced in a study of Graves' ophthalmopathy and Graves' hyperthyroidism. RNA transcripts served as template for amplifying TCR beta CDR3 sequences. An initial RT-PCR round employing HTBI primers preceded a second-round multiplex PCR. Via MiXCR, TCRdb re-called the multiplex PCR reads, giving one row per CDR3 protein. The data show approximately 210,000 distinct CDR3 sequences, roughly 21% seen once. Sequenced: peripheral blood. The receptor set was obtained from a woman between 50 and 59 years old with Graves' ophthalmopathy.

Many counts were recorded for this clonotype. The V gene is TRBV18, the J gene TRBJ1-1; 9 bases are shared with TRBD1. Germline-derived CDR1 and CDR2 are KGHSH and LQKENI. The V and J ends lost 6 bases and 1 base, in that order; junction bases with no gene match: 9. The CDR3 has 16 amino acids. The CDR3 nucleotides are TGTGCCAGCTCCCAACGGGGACAGGGTGCGAACACTGAAGCTTTCTTT. Its protein is CASSQRGQGANTEAFF.

J is TRBJ2-5 and V is TRBV5-1, with a possible D match to TRBD1 (6 bases). This CDR3 region has 14 residues. Germline CDR1 reads SGHRS; CDR2 reads YFSETQ. The ends were cut back, 4 bases at V and 5 bases at J, with 15 bases in the middle. The CDR3 nucleotides read TGCGCCAGCAGCCGTCAACAGGGTCCGGAGACCCAGTACTTC. Amino acid sequence: CASSRQQGPETQYF.

The gene calls are TRBV18 and TRBJ2-6; TRBD2 is a possible D gene (5 bases). V gave up 2 bases and J gave up 2 bases, with 13 bases separating them. In germline, CDR1 is KGHSH, CDR2 LQKENI. CDR3 length: 17 residues. This CDR3 reads CASSPRTGRTGANVLTF. The CDR3 nucleotides read TGTGCCAGCTCACCAAGGACGGGAAGAACTGGGGCCAACGTCCTGACTTTC.

The chain uses TRBV2 and TRBJ2-2; D may correspond to TRBD1 or TRBD2 (5 bases each). V lost 8 bases and J 5 bases, leaving 15 bases between the germline ends. This CDR3 is 14 amino acids long. Germline V lookup: CDR1 SNHLY, CDR2 FYNNEI. The CDR3 is CASRGTDRTGELFF. CDR3 bases: TGTGCCAGCCGTGGGACGGATAGGACCGGGGAGCTGTTTTTT.

This clonotype was observed at least ten times. The V and J genes are TRBV28 and TRBJ2-5; 10 positions agree with TRBD2. V shed 5 bases and J 5 bases; nucleotides not matched to a gene: 5. The CDR3 sequence is 14 residues long. Per germline, CDR1 MDHEN and CDR2 SYDVKM. CDR3 in DNA: TGTGCCAGCAGTATCCTGACTAGCGGGGAGACCCAGTACTTC. It encodes CASSILTSGETQYF.

This clonotype was counted ten times or more. In DNA, the CDR3 is TGTGCCAGCAGGAAAGCGGGAAGCTCCTACAATGAGCAGTTCTTC. It specifies CASRKAGSSYNEQFF. The chain uses TRBV2 and TRBJ2-1; 7 nucleotides line up with TRBD2. Unmatched junction bases numbered 5, after V lost 6 bases and J lost 0 bases. The germline V gene encodes CDR1 SNHLY and CDR2 FYNNEI. CDR3 length: 15 residues.

This clonotype was seen repeatedly, ten times or more. This chain uses TRBV29-1 with TRBJ2-5, with 12 bases fitting TRBD2. The germline gives CDR1 SQVTM, CDR2 ANQGSEA. The CDR3 sequence is 13 residues long. Trimming at V came to 3 bases and at J to 7 bases, leaving 3 bases not matched to a gene. The chain's CDR3 is CSVESSGRGTQYF. The CDR3 coding sequence is TGCAGCGTTGAGTCTAGCGGGAGGGGGACCCAGTACTTC. Supplemented by reference TRBV29-1 and TRBJ2-5, the full variable domain reads SAVISQKPSRDICQRGTSLTIQCQVDSQVTMMFWYRQQPGQSLTLIATANQGSEATYESGFVIDKFPISRPNLTFSTLTVSNMSPEDSSIYLCSVESSGRGTQYFGPGTRLLVL.

This clonotype was picked up many times. This chain joins TRBV7-2 and TRBJ2-1; D ambiguous. Trimming took off 1 base at V and 9 bases at J, with 10 bases between the two ends. CDR1 and CDR2 from the germline V gene are SGHTA and FQGNSA. The CDR3 has 13 residues. CDR3 loop: CASSLEAMSEQFF. As DNA, the CDR3 is TGTGCCAGCAGCTTAGAGGCGATGAGTGAGCAGTTCTTC. The full variable domain, in which reference TRBV7-2 and TRBJ2-1 provide the parts outside the CDR3, is GAGVSQSPSNKVTEKGKDVELRCDPISGHTALYWYRQSLGQGLEFLIYFQGNSAPDKSGLPSDRFSAERTGGSVSTLTIQRTQQEDSAVYLCASSLEAMSEQFFGPGTRLTVL.

This clonotype was seen only a few times. The chain is built from TRBV19 and TRBJ1-5; 8 bases fit TRBD1. Trimming at V came to 4 bases and at J to 8 bases, leaving 10 bases not matched to a gene. This CDR3 is 15 amino acids long. Germline lookup yields CDR1 LNHDA and CDR2 SQIVND (reference sequence). The CDR3 coding sequence is TGTGCCAGTAGTACGACGGACAGGGATTTCAAGCCCCAGCATTTT. This gives the protein CASSTTDRDFKPQHF.

In its sample, this clonotype was seen many times. CDR3 in DNA: TGTGCCTGGAACCCAGGGAGGGAGTATTTGGGAGCTTTCTTT. Amino acids: CAWNPGREYLGAFF. The gene calls are TRBV30 and TRBJ1-1, with D tentatively TRBD1 (5 bases). The CDR3 spans 14 residues. Between the trimmed V and J ends, which lost 4 bases and 10 bases, there was a span of 22 bases. Germline V gene data show CDR1 as GTSNPN and CDR2 as SVGIG (reference sequence).

The rearrangement uses TRBV6-4 and TRBJ1-5, with 7 bases identical to TRBD1. Trimming at V came to 5 bases and at J to 7 bases, leaving 5 bases not matched to a gene. The CDR3 loop spans 13 amino acids. The germline V gene has CDR1 MRHNA and CDR2 SNTAGT. In DNA, the CDR3 is TGTGCCAGCAGTCGGACAGGAAGACAGCCCCAGCATTTT. It yields the protein CASSRTGRQPQHF.

At least ten counts were recorded for this clonotype. This rearrangement joins TRBV6-5 to TRBJ2-1; D remains ambiguous. The CDR3 sequence is 14 residues long. The germline CDR1 and CDR2 sequences are MNHEY and SVGAGI. The V end lost 3 bases, the J end lost 0 bases, and 6 bases lay between the germline ends. The CDR3: CASSYLSSYNEQFF. CDR3 in DNA: TGTGCCAGCAGTTATCTGAGCTCCTACAATGAGCAGTTCTTC.

Ten or more counts support this clonotype. The gene calls are TRBV6-1 and TRBJ1-2, with 10 bases that match TRBD1. Per the germline V gene, CDR1 is MNHNS and CDR2 is SASEGT. CDR3 length: 15 amino acids. V shed 5 bases, J shed 3 bases, and the junction held 6 bases outside the gene matches. The CDR3 sequence is CASSSRDRGDYGYTF. Written as DNA, the CDR3 is TGTGCCAGCAGTAGCCGGGACAGGGGAGACTATGGCTACACCTTC.

The chain carries TRBV15 and TRBJ2-7; no clear D gene. The J call may be faulty, since TRBJ2-1 better matches the DNA end. The CDR3 length is 11 residues. Per the germline V gene, CDR1 is LNHNV and CDR2 is YYDKDF (reference sequence). CDR3 sequence: CANPRTYEQFF. CDR3 nucleotide sequence: TGTGCCAACCCACGCACCTACGAGCAGTTCTTC.

The chain recombines TRBV5-1 with TRBJ1-2, with D possibly being TRBD1 (5 bases). Trimming removed 4 bases from V and 1 base from J, with 14 bases in between. Germline V gives CDR1 SGHRS, CDR2 YFSETQ. The CDR3 loop spans 15 amino acids. The CDR3 sequence is CASSKEAGRNYGYTF. CDR3 in DNA: TGCGCCAGCAGCAAGGAGGCAGGGCGTAACTATGGCTACACCTTC.

This clonotype was seen at least ten times. The V call is TRBV4-1, the J call TRBJ2-4, with D maybe TRBD1 (5 bases). The ends were cut back, 3 bases at V and 5 bases at J, with 8 bases in the middle. This CDR3 has 13 amino acids. Per the germline V gene, CDR1 is MGHRA and CDR2 is YSYEKL. CDR3 sequence (DNA): TGCGCCAGCAGCCAGAACAGGCAAAACATTCAGTACTTC. It translates to CASSQNRQNIQYF.

The V gene is TRBV29-1, the J gene TRBJ2-4; 8 bases agree with TRBD1. CDR1 is SQVTM and CDR2 is ANQGSEA in the germline V gene. The junction had 2 bases not matched to a gene; V was cut back by 1 base and J by 0 bases. The CDR3 spans 15 residues. The CDR3 DNA reads TGCAGCGTTGAAGGGACAGGGTTAGCCAAAAACATTCAGTACTTC. Amino acids: CSVEGTGLAKNIQYF.

This clonotype was detected a few times. The chain couples TRBV5-1 to TRBJ1-3, with a tentative D call TRBD1 (5 bases). This CDR3 comprises 18 residues. Germline-derived CDR1 and CDR2 are SGHRS and YFSETQ. V was cut by 5 bases and J by 0 bases, with 21 bases left in between. CDR3 nucleotide sequence: TGCGCCAGCAGTTCTACCTCTCAGGGAATCTACTCTGGAAACACCATATATTTT. Amino acid sequence: CASSSTSQGIYSGNTIYF. The full variable domain, with the rest looked up from reference TRBV5-1 and TRBJ1-3, is KAGVTQTPRYLIKTRGQQVTLSCSPISGHRSVSWYQQTPGQGLQFLFEYFSETQRNKGNFPGRFSGRQFSNSRSEMNVSTLELGDSALYLCASSSTSQGIYSGNTIYFGEGSWLTVV.

In its sample, this clonotype was seen many times. This chain connects TRBV19 to TRBJ1-1; the D is unclear. Trimming removed 1 base from V and 1 base from J, with 7 bases in between. The CDR3 covers 14 residues. CDR1 LNHDA and CDR2 SQIVND come from the germline V gene (reference sequence). The CDR3 loop reads CASSIAAENTEAFF. DNA for the CDR3: TGTGCCAGTAGTATAGCGGCAGAGAACACTGAAGCTTTCTTT.

With respect to this clonotype: It is likely a read error, because the conserved phenylalanine at the end of the CDR3 is missing. CDR3 DNA: TGTGCCAGCAGCTCCTCGGGACAGGGGATCGGGGAGCTGTTTCTT. It is translated as CASSSSGQGIGELFL. V and J are TRBV5-5 and TRBJ2-2, with 10 bases fitting TRBD1. V lost 3 bases to trimming and J lost 7 bases; unmatched junction nucleotides: 6. The CDR3 is 15 residues long. Germline CDR1 is SGHKS and CDR2 is YYEKEE (reference sequence).

This clonotype was seen many times. The chain combines TRBV6-5 with TRBJ2-4, with D tentatively TRBD2 (6 bases). V was shortened by 8 bases and J by 3 bases, with 23 bases between the two germline ends. CDR1 and CDR2 from the germline V gene are MNHEY and SVGAGI. The CDR3 totals 17 residues. CDR3 residues: CASGGGSKDGGKNIQYF. CDR3 nucleotides: TGTGCCAGCGGAGGAGGGAGTAAGGACGGTGGCAAAAACATTCAGTACTTC.

The genes are TRBV12-3 or TRBV12-4 and TRBJ2-5; D gene uncertain. The CDR3 has 15 residues. The V end was cut by 5 bases, the J end by 5 bases, with 18 bases between. CDR3 loop: CASSEAPWGRETQYF. The CDR3, as DNA: TGTGCCAGCAGTGAAGCCCCTTGGGGTCGGGAGACCCAGTACTTC.

This clonotype was recorded at least ten times. V usage is TRBV12-3 or TRBV12-4 and J usage is TRBJ2-7, with 8 bases identical to TRBD2. Trimming took 5 bases from V and 5 from J; bases not matched to a gene: 8. The CDR3 runs to 14 residues. CDR3 loop: CASSGSGSIHEQYF. The CDR3 bases are TGTGCCAGCAGTGGCAGCGGGAGCATCCACGAGCAGTACTTC.

This clonotype was seen repeatedly, ten times or more. V is TRBV18 and J is TRBJ2-7; 9 bases agree with TRBD2. CDR3 length: 14 residues. The trim removed 3 bases at V and 4 bases at J, leaving 4 bases unmatched. CDR1 is KGHSH and CDR2 is LQKENI in the germline V gene. CDR3 coding DNA: TGTGCCAGCTCACCGGCTAGCGGGGCTTACGAGCAGTACTTC. This gives the protein CASSPASGAYEQYF.